This TCR beta chain appears in the sequencing data of a study of shared clonotypes between healthy human individuals. Worth noting for this clone: What it recognizes is unknown. The same CDR3 arises from other DNA sequences in this sample as well.

General study findings and limits: Several donors shared around 5% of their naive CD4 clonotypes. Owing to a small donor count, the genetic and exposure-history diversity represented was limited.

This CDR3 is 15 amino acids long. Trimming took 0 bases from V and 1 from J, leaving 7 bases between them. In germline, CDR1 is ENHRY, CDR2 SYGVKD. Splitting of CD4+ cells produced CD45RA+ naive and CD45RA-negative memory subsets. Here immunoSEQ multiplex PCR was the method, and the copy in TCRdb shows in-frame clones only, minus some. The sample holds millions of clones, approximately 92% seen once. The source of this sequence is a man aged 18 to 30 in good health. Sequenced input: naive CD4+ T cells sorted from blood. Subset noted: CD45RA+ positively selected. This chain joins TRBV10-3 and TRBJ1-5; the D gene is possibly TRBD1 (6 bases). The CDR3 reads CAISESGGSNQPQHF. CDR3 sequence (DNA): TGTGCCATCAGTGAGTCTGGGGGCAGCAATCAGCCCCAGCATTTT.